Shown below are 23 T cell receptor beta chains from a single sample sequenced in a study of T cell responses to AZD1222 COVID-19 vaccine. Clones were sequenced by immunoSEQ multiplex PCR, and TCRdb holds only the in-frame ones, with some missing. Of roughly 97,000 clones listed, about 93% are singletons. The source was peripheral blood, collected on day 0 of AZD1222 vaccination. Every receptor here comes from an adult in good health.

The genes are TRBV7-9 and TRBJ1-2; unclear D gene. Germline loops: CDR1 SEHNR, CDR2 FQNEAQ (reference sequence). The CDR3 is 11 amino acids. In DNA form, the CDR3 reads TGTGCAGCCTCAGAGAACTATGGCTACACCTTC. It encodes CAASENYGYTF.

The J gene is TRBJ1-3, the V gene TRBV30; possible D gene TRBD1, 6 bases. CDR3 length equals 13 residues. The V gene's germline CDR1 is GTSNPN and CDR2 SVGIG (reference sequence). The V end lost 4 bases, the J end lost 0 bases, and 7 bases lay between the germline ends. The CDR3 spells CAWIGGSGNTIYF. CDR3 in DNA: TGTGCCTGGATAGGGGGCTCTGGAAACACCATATATTTT. The whole variable domain, filled in from reference TRBV30 and TRBJ1-3, reads SQTIHQWPATLVQPVGSPLSLECTVEGTSNPNLYWYRQAAGRGLQLLFYSVGIGQISSEVPQNLSASRPQDRQFILSSKKLLLSDSGFYLCAWIGGSGNTIYFGEGSWLTVV.

The rearrangement uses TRBV5-1 and TRBJ2-3, with 7 bases identical to TRBD2. The germline CDR1 and CDR2 sequences are SGHRS and YFSETQ. Trimming removed 0 bases from V and 3 bases from J; junction bases left unmatched: 4. The CDR3 totals 15 residues. In nucleotides, the CDR3 is TGCGCCAGCAGCTTGGATGGGGGGGTTACAGATACGCAGTATTTT. Translation: CASSLDGGVTDTQYF.

The rearrangement joins TRBV18 to TRBJ1-1, with TRBD1 as a possible D gene (5 bases). With 3 bases removed from V and 4 bases from J, the gap between germline ends came to 15 bases. This CDR3 region has 15 residues. Germline lookup yields CDR1 KGHSH and CDR2 LQKENI. CDR3 amino acids: CASSPTRERGTEAFF. CDR3 nucleotide sequence: TGTGCCAGCTCACCTACCAGGGAGAGGGGCACTGAAGCTTTCTTT.

This sequence joins TRBV27 and TRBJ2-7; 9 bases fit TRBD2. Germline V gene data show CDR1 as MNHEY and CDR2 as SMNVEV (reference sequence). This CDR3 comprises 14 residues. Trimming cost V 5 bases and J 2 bases; bases outside gene matches: 4. In nucleotides, the CDR3 is TGTGCCAGCAGTCTTAGCGGGAGCCCCTACGAGCAGTACTTC. Translation gives CASSLSGSPYEQYF.

V is TRBV4-1 and J is TRBJ2-3; TRBD2 aligns across 13 bases. The ends lost 5 bases at V and 3 bases at J; junction bases unmatched: 11. In germline, CDR1 is MGHRA, CDR2 YSYEKL. The CDR3 is 18 amino acids. Written as DNA, the CDR3 is TGCGCCAGCAGCTCTCCGGCCGGACTAGCGGGAGAAACAGATACGCAGTATTTT. Protein sequence: CASSSPAGLAGETDTQYF.

The V call is TRBV9, the J call TRBJ1-3; 9 bases are a match to TRBD1. Germline assignment: CDR1 SGDLS and CDR2 YYNGEE. The V segment lost 0 bases and the J segment 4 bases; nucleotides outside the gene matches: 5. The CDR3 is made up of 16 amino acids. As DNA, the CDR3 is TGTGCCAGCAGCGTAGGCCTTGGACAGGGGGGAAACACCATATATTTT. Translating it yields CASSVGLGQGGNTIYF.

The chain combines TRBV2 with TRBJ1-1; a weak D match, TRBD1 (5 bases). Germline-derived CDR1 and CDR2 are SNHLY and FYNNEI. Trimming pared 6 bases from V and 11 bases from J, leaving 19 bases between. The CDR3 runs 13 residues. CDR3 region: CASREPTGTWAFF. CDR3 bases: TGTGCCAGCAGGGAGCCCACCGGGACGTGGGCTTTCTTT.

The chain joins TRBV24-1 to TRBJ2-5; TRBD1 matches 8 bases. With 1 base clipped from V and 5 bases from J, the junction kept 8 bases outside the gene matches. CDR3 size: 16 residues. Per germline, CDR1 KGHDR and CDR2 SFDVKD. DNA for the CDR3: TGTGCCACCAGTGATTTTTCCTCAGGGGGCAGGGAGACCCAGTACTTC. Translation gives CATSDFSSGGRETQYF.

This clone has just one count. This chain connects TRBV2 to TRBJ2-5, with 16 nucleotides matching TRBD2. Unmatched junction bases numbered 11, after V lost 2 bases and J lost 5 bases. Germline V CDR1 and CDR2: SNHLY, FYNNEI. CDR3 size: 19 residues. The CDR3 DNA sequence: TGTGCCAGCAGTGAAAGGGGGACTAGCGGGAGGGCTGAAGGGGAGACCCAGTACTTC. It yields the protein CASSERGTSGRAEGETQYF.

CDR3 sequence reads: CASSLGGSYNYGYTF. CDR3 nucleotide sequence: TGTGCCAGCAGCTTAGGAGGGTCATATAACTATGGCTACACCTTC. The rearrangement links TRBV7-9 to TRBJ1-2; D is ambiguous. Germline-derived CDR1 and CDR2 are SEHNR and FQNEAQ (reference sequence). Trimming shortened V by 1 base and J by 1 base, and 10 bases separated the two germline ends. The CDR3 length is 15 residues.

The chain joins TRBV7-2 to TRBJ2-2; TRBD2 is a possible D gene (7 bases). This CDR3 is built from 15 residues. V was clipped by 5 bases and J by 7 bases, with 17 bases between them. CDR1 SGHTA and CDR2 FQGNSA come from the germline V gene. DNA of the CDR3: TGTGCCAGCAGCCCCAACGGGGGCGGGGGCGGGGAGCTGTTTTTT. This codes for CASSPNGGGGGELFF. Looking up the rest from reference TRBV7-2 and TRBJ2-2 gives the full variable domain: GAGVSQSPSNKVTEKGKDVELRCDPISGHTALYWYRQSLGQGLEFLIYFQGNSAPDKSGLPSDRFSAERTGGSVSTLTIQRTQQEDSAVYLCASSPNGGGGGELFFGEGSRLTVL.

This rearrangement joins TRBV2 to TRBJ1-6, with TRBD1 as a possible D gene (5 bases). The CDR3 length is 14 residues. V was shortened by 3 bases and J by 7 bases, with 10 bases between the two germline ends. Germline assignment: CDR1 SNHLY and CDR2 FYNNEI. As DNA, the CDR3 is TGTGCCAGCAGTGAGGGGCAGCAGAATTCACCCCTCCACTTT. It is translated as CASSEGQQNSPLHF.

This clone has just one count. The chain links TRBV18 to TRBJ2-2, with 12 bases matching TRBD2. Losses at the gene ends were 4 bases for V and 0 bases for J; bases not matched to a gene: 3. Germline V CDR1 and CDR2: KGHSH, LQKENI. The CDR3 has 17 residues. The CDR3 region is CASSQTSGRPNTGELFF. As DNA, the CDR3 is TGTGCCAGCTCACAAACTAGCGGGAGGCCGAACACCGGGGAGCTGTTTTTT.

The chain is built from TRBV10-3 and TRBJ2-3, with D maybe TRBD2 (5 bases). The CDR3 contains 11 residues. The germline gives CDR1 ENHRY, CDR2 SYGVKD. Trimming took off 11 bases at V and 3 bases at J, with 9 bases between the two ends. The CDR3 DNA follows: TGTGCCTGTCGGGAAACAGATACGCAGTATTTT. Its protein product is CACRETDTQYF.

The chain links TRBV5-1 to TRBJ2-3; 9 bases are shared with TRBD1. V shed 6 bases and J 9 bases; nucleotides not matched to a gene: 14. The CDR3 has 15 amino acids. The germline gives CDR1 SGHRS, CDR2 YFSETQ. The CDR3 DNA reads as TGCGCCAGCACCCCCGGGACAGGGAGCGGAGTGACGCAGTATTTT. Translated: CASTPGTGSGVTQYF.

The chain links TRBV5-4 to TRBJ2-1; no clear D gene. Between the trimmed V and J ends, which lost 1 base and 5 bases, there was a span of 7 bases. Germline V CDR1 and CDR2: SGHNT, YYREEE (reference sequence). This CDR3 contains 13 residues. The CDR3 DNA sequence: TGTGCCAGCAGCTTGTGGCTAGACAATGAGCAGTTCTTC. This codes for CASSLWLDNEQFF.

The chain recombines TRBV10-2 with TRBJ2-5; D not certain. V was shortened by 0 bases and J by 4 bases, with 3 bases between the two germline ends. The CDR3 is made up of 12 amino acids. Germline CDR1 reads WSHSY; CDR2 reads SAAADI. The CDR3 nucleotides are TGCGCCAGCAGTGAGTCCCGAGAGACCCAGTACTTC. Residues: CASSESRETQYF.

The chain carries TRBV5-4 and TRBJ2-7, with D hard to call. Trimming took 5 bases from V and 4 from J, leaving 13 bases between them. The CDR3 has 13 residues. CDR1 and CDR2 (germline): SGHNT, YYREEE (reference sequence). The CDR3 DNA is TGTGCCAGCAGTTTACAGAGAGATTACGAGCAGTACTTC. This codes for CASSLQRDYEQYF. Looking up the rest from reference TRBV5-4 and TRBJ2-7 gives the full variable domain: ETGVTQSPTHLIKTRGQQVTLRCSSQSGHNTVSWYQQALGQGPQFIFQYYREEENGRGNFPPRFSGLQFPNYSSELNVNALELDDSALYLCASSLQRDYEQYFGPGTRLTVT.

The CDR3 region has the DNA TGTGCCAGCAGTGAGCAGGACAGGGGAAATGAAAAACTGTTTTTT. Its protein is CASSEQDRGNEKLFF. The V and J genes are TRBV6-1 and TRBJ1-4; 9 nucleotides align to TRBD1. The CDR3 consists of 15 residues. Germline CDR1 is MNHNS and CDR2 is SASEGT. V gave up 3 bases and J gave up 5 bases; unmatched junction bases: 4.

V and J are TRBV28 and TRBJ1-6; unclear D gene. Germline-derived CDR1 and CDR2 are MDHEN and SYDVKM. The CDR3 consists of 14 residues. V was clipped by 7 bases and J by 4 bases, with 11 bases between them. The CDR3 DNA is TGTGCCAGCAATCTTCCAAGGTATAATTCACCCCTCCACTTT. It specifies CASNLPRYNSPLHF.

The rearrangement links TRBV7-3 to TRBJ2-2; no firm D call. V lost 2 bases and J 1 base, leaving 5 bases between the germline ends. Germline loops: CDR1 SGHTA, CDR2 FQGTGA. The length of the CDR3 is 14 residues. The CDR3 loop is CASSLGQNTGELFF. As DNA, the CDR3 is TGTGCCAGCAGCTTAGGCCAGAACACCGGGGAGCTGTTTTTT.

The chain carries TRBV11-3 and TRBJ2-6; D remains ambiguous. This CDR3 comprises 15 residues. Trimming took off 1 base at V and 0 bases at J, with 4 bases between the two ends. The germline CDR1 and CDR2 sequences are SGHNT and YENEEA. CDR3 amino acids: CASSLAHSGANVLTF. Here the CDR3 DNA reads TGTGCCAGCAGCTTAGCTCACTCTGGGGCCAACGTCCTGACTTTC.